This T cell receptor (beta chain) originates from a study of blood T cell repertoires in COVID-19. On the study more broadly: Samples taken during acute and convalescent COVID-19 were collected in the United States, Italy and Spain. Sources were T cells, B-cell-depleted T cells, or PBMCs; the material itself was cDNA or gDNA.

Per the original methods: The authors estimated nucleated cell counts from reference gene primer amplification. Clones were read by immunoSEQ multiplex PCR, and TCRdb kept only the in-frame ones, dropping some. V, J and clone size were drawn from that table, and D and trimming were deduced from the DNA. This sample carries 200,000 to 250,000 clones, almost 90% of them seen once, and the ten largest clones take roughly 2.5%. The CDR3 has 13 amino acids. V shed 5 bases, J shed 5 bases, and the junction held 7 bases outside the gene matches. Germline V lookup: CDR1 SGHRS, CDR2 YFSETQ. The rearrangement joins TRBV5-1 to TRBJ2-7; 7 bases map to TRBD2. The source of this sequence is a woman between 55 and 75 years old with acute or convalescent COVID-19. Sequenced: peripheral blood. The CDR3 here is CASSPLTSNEQYF. CDR3 DNA sequence: TGCGCCAGCAGTCCCCTGACTAGCAACGAGCAGTACTTC.